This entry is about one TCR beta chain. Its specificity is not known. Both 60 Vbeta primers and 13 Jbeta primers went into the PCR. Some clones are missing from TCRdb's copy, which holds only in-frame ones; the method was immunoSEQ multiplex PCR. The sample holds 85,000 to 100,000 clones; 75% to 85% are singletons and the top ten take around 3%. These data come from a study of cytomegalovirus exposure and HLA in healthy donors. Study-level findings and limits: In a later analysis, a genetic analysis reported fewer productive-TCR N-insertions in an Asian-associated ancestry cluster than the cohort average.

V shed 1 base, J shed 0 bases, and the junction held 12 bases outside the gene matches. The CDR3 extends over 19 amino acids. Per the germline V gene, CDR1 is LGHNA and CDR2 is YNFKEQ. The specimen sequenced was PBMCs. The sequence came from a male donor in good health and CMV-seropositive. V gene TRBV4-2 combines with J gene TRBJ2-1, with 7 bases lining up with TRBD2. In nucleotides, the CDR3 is TGTGCCAGCAGCCAAGGCCGGGACTATACGAAGAGCTCCTACAATGAGCAGTTCTTC. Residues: CASSQGRDYTKSSYNEQFF.